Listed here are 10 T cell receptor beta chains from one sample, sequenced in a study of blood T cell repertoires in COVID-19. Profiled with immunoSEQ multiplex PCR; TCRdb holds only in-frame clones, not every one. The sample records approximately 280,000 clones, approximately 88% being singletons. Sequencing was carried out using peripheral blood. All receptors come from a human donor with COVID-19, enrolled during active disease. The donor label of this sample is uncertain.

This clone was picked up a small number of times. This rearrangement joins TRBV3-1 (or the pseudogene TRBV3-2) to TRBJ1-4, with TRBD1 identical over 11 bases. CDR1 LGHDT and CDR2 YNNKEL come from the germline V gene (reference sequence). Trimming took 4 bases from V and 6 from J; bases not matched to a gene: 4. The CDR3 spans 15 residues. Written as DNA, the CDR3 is TGTGCCAGCAGCCCTGGGACAGGGGGTCATGAAAAACTGTTTTTT. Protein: CASSPGTGGHEKLFF.

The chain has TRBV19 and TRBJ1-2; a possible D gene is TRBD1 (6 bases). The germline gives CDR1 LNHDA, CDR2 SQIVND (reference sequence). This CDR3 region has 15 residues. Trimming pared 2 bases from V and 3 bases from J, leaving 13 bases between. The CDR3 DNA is TGTGCCAGTAGTATACCAGGGGCGGCTGACTATGGCTACACCTTC. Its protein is CASSIPGAADYGYTF.

The CDR3 region has the DNA TGTGCCAGCACCCCGGGGGGGGCTTATCAGCCCCAGCATTTT. Protein product: CASTPGGAYQPQHF. This chain connects TRBV6-6 to TRBJ1-5; the D gene is possibly TRBD1 (6 bases). With 7 bases removed from V and 5 bases from J, the gap between germline ends came to 15 bases. The CDR3 spans 14 residues. Per the germline V gene, CDR1 is MNHNY and CDR2 is SVGAGI (reference sequence).

Written as DNA, the CDR3 is TGTGCCAGCAGCGTAGGAGGCCTACAGGGTGAAAAACTGTTTTTT. As protein: CASSVGGLQGEKLFF. The V and J genes are TRBV9 and TRBJ1-4, with D perhaps matching TRBD1 (6 bases). CDR1 is SGDLS and CDR2 is YYNGEE in the germline V gene. V lost 0 bases and J 7 bases, leaving 13 bases between the germline ends. The CDR3 is 15 amino acids.

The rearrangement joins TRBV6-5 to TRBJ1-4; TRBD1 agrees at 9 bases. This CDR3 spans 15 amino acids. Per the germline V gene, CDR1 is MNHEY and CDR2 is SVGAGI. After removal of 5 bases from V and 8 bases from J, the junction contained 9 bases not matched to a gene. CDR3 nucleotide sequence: TGTGCCAGCAGTCAATCTCGACAGGGGGGCGAAAAACTGTTTTTT. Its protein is CASSQSRQGGEKLFF.

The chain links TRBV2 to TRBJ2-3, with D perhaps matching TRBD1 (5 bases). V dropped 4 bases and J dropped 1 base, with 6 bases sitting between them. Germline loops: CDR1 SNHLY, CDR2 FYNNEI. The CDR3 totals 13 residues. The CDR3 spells CASSVGRTDTQYF. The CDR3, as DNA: TGTGCCAGCAGTGTGGGGCGCACAGATACGCAGTATTTT.

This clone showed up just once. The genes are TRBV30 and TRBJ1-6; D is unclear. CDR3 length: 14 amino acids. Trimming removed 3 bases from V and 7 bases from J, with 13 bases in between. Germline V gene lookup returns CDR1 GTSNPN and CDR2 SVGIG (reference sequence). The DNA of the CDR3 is TGTGCCTGGAGCGTAAATTTTGTGAATTCACCCCTCCACTTT. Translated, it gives CAWSVNFVNSPLHF.

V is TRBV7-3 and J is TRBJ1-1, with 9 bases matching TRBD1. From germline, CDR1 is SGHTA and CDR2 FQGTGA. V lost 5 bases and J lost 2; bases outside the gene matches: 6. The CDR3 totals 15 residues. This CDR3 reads CASSPGTGYNTEAFF. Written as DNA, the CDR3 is TGTGCCAGCAGCCCCGGGACAGGGTACAACACTGAAGCTTTCTTT.

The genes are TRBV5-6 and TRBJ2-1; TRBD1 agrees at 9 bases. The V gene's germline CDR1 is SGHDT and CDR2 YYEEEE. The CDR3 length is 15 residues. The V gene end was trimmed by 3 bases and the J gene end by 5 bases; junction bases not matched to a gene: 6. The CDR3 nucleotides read TGTGCCAGCAGCTCGACAGGGGGTTTAAACAATGAGCAGTTCTTC. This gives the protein CASSSTGGLNNEQFF.

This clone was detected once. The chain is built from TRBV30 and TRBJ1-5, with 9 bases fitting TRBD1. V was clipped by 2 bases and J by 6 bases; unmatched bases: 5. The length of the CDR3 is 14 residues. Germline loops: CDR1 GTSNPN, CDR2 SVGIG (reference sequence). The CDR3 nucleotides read TGTGCCTGGAGTACGACAGGGGGATTTCAGCCCCAGCATTTT. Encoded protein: CAWSTTGGFQPQHF. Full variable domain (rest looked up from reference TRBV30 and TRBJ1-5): SQTIHQWPATLVQPVGSPLSLECTVEGTSNPNLYWYRQAAGRGLQLLFYSVGIGQISSEVPQNLSASRPQDRQFILSSKKLLLSDSGFYLCAWSTTGGFQPQHFGDGTRLSIL.